This T cell receptor beta chain was profiled in a study of radiation and T cells in renal cell carcinoma. Clones were read by immunoSEQ multiplex PCR, and TCRdb kept only the in-frame ones, dropping some. This table holds 23,000 or so clones, 55% to 70% found once. Concerning this clone: Antigen specificity is unknown.

The study's findings and limits: Dominant CDR3 motifs occupied more repertoire in irradiated than control tumors. In nephrectomy-only tumors, top 100 clonotypes averaged roughly 45%, versus 54% irradiated.

With 1 base removed from V and 4 bases from J, the gap between germline ends came to 15 bases. The CDR3 spans 16 residues. CDR1 SGHVS and CDR2 FQNEAQ come from the germline V gene. Described treatment: treatment-naive control, cytoreductive nephrectomy. The patient's renal cell carcinoma had clear cell pathology. This receptor was taken from a man aged 40-49 years with renal cell carcinoma. Here the sequenced sample was tumor tissue, taken from a patient whose treatment was nephrectomy without radiotherapy. This chain links TRBV7-8 with TRBJ2-3; maybe TRBD2 (6 bases). CDR3 protein: CASSLGAGSPADTQYF. The CDR3 DNA sequence: TGTGCCAGCAGCTTAGGGGCCGGGAGCCCCGCAGATACGCAGTATTTT.